Below are 18 T cell receptor beta chains sequenced from a single sample in a study of cytomegalovirus exposure and HLA in healthy donors. PCR was performed using 60 Vbeta and 13 Jbeta primers. The method was immunoSEQ multiplex PCR; TCRdb's version includes in-frame clones alone and lacks a portion of them. The sample consists of about 120,000 clones, about 68% of them appearing once. The sequencing sample was made of PBMCs. The origin of the receptors is a woman aged 40 to 49 in good health and CMV-seropositive.

The chain employs TRBV5-1 and TRBJ2-1, with a tentative D call TRBD1 (6 bases). The V and J ends lost 3 bases and 2 bases respectively, with 15 bases between them. Germline CDR1 SGHRS, CDR2 YFSETQ. CDR3 length equals 16 residues. As DNA, the CDR3 is TGCGCCAGCAGCTCCGGCAACAGGGCAACCTACAATGAGCAGTTCTTC. It specifies CASSSGNRATYNEQFF.

The chain joins TRBV6-1 to TRBJ2-7; perhaps TRBD2 as D (5 bases). Per the germline V gene, CDR1 is MNHNS and CDR2 is SASEGT. This CDR3 has 14 residues. The V and J ends lost 4 bases and 2 bases respectively, with 12 bases between them. This CDR3 is CASSVTRTTYEQYF. The DNA of the CDR3 is TGTGCCAGCAGTGTAACTAGAACTACCTACGAGCAGTACTTC.

V usage is TRBV7-9 and J usage is TRBJ1-2; TRBD1 matches 7 bases. Per the germline V gene, CDR1 is SEHNR and CDR2 is FQNEAQ (reference sequence). The V and J ends lost 5 bases and 2 bases, in that order; junction bases with no gene match: 2. The CDR3 has 13 amino acids. The CDR3 nucleotides are TGTGCCAGCAGCCGGGACAGCAACTATGGCTACACCTTC. It codes for CASSRDSNYGYTF.

This rearrangement joins TRBV6-5 to TRBJ2-2; TRBD2 might be the D (6 bases). V lost 2 bases to trimming and J lost 6 bases, with 10 bases between them. CDR3 length equals 14 residues. Germline V gene lookup returns CDR1 MNHEY and CDR2 SVGAGI. The CDR3 is CASSYGGAPGELFF. As DNA, the CDR3 is TGTGCCAGCAGTTACGGAGGGGCCCCCGGGGAGCTGTTTTTT.

J is TRBJ2-1 and V is TRBV6-6; TRBD2 agrees at 9 bases. Trimming removed 3 bases from V and 6 bases from J; junction bases left unmatched: 6. CDR1 is MNHNY, CDR2 SVGAGI, per germline (reference sequence). CDR3 length: 15 amino acids. The CDR3 loop reads CASSYWASGINEQFF. DNA of the CDR3: TGTGCCAGCAGTTATTGGGCTAGCGGGATCAATGAGCAGTTCTTC.

V usage is TRBV7-3 and J usage is TRBJ2-3; D unresolved. Germline CDR1 SGHTA, CDR2 FQGTGA. There are 15 residues in the CDR3. Deletions cut 0 bases from V and 4 bases from J, with 11 bases between. The CDR3 reads CASSLTHVVADTQYF. CDR3 coding DNA: TGTGCCAGCAGCTTAACCCATGTAGTGGCAGATACGCAGTATTTT.

The gene calls are TRBV30 and TRBJ1-6; D call uncertain. Deletions cut 3 bases from V and 7 bases from J, with 7 bases between. CDR1 is GTSNPN and CDR2 is SVGIG in the germline V gene (reference sequence). The CDR3 runs 12 residues. The CDR3 spells CAWSDTNSPLHF. CDR3 sequence (DNA): TGTGCCTGGAGCGATACAAATTCACCCCTCCACTTT. The whole variable domain, filled in from reference TRBV30 and TRBJ1-6, reads SQTIHQWPATLVQPVGSPLSLECTVEGTSNPNLYWYRQAAGRGLQLLFYSVGIGQISSEVPQNLSASRPQDRQFILSSKKLLLSDSGFYLCAWSDTNSPLHFGNGTRLTVT.

The J gene is TRBJ2-1, the V gene TRBV6-1; D gene uncertain. The CDR3 sequence is 14 residues long. Trimming stripped 0 bases from V and 4 bases from J, with 7 bases between. The germline V gene encodes CDR1 MNHNS and CDR2 SASEGT. The CDR3 DNA sequence: TGTGCCAGCAGTGAAGCGGCCCAATACAATGAGCAGTTCTTC. This codes for CASSEAAQYNEQFF.

This chain links TRBV4-1 with TRBJ2-1, with TRBD2 matching 7 bases. Germline V CDR1 and CDR2: MGHRA, YSYEKL. The CDR3 is made up of 17 amino acids. V was clipped by 3 bases and J by 5 bases; unmatched bases: 13. The CDR3 here is CASSHSESASGNNEQFF. The CDR3 bases are TGCGCCAGCAGCCATTCCGAGTCGGCTAGCGGTAACAATGAGCAGTTCTTC.

The chain carries TRBV9 and TRBJ2-5, with 8 bases fitting TRBD2. Germline loops: CDR1 SGDLS, CDR2 YYNGEE. The CDR3 runs 15 residues. Trimming took 6 bases from V and 3 from J; bases not matched to a gene: 10. This CDR3 is CASTVAGRVKETQYF. The DNA of the CDR3 is TGTGCCAGCACAGTGGCCGGGAGGGTAAAAGAGACCCAGTACTTC. Full variable domain (missing parts from reference TRBV9 and TRBJ2-5): DSGVTQTPKHLITATGQRVTLRCSPRSGDLSVYWYQQSLDQGLQFLIQYYNGEERAKGNILERFSAQQFPDLHSELNLSSLELGDSALYFCASTVAGRVKETQYFGPGTRLLVL.

This clone was found a few times. Other DNA sequences within the sample encode an identical CDR3. This chain links TRBV5-1 with TRBJ1-2, with a possible D match to TRBD1 (5 bases). CDR1 SGHRS and CDR2 YFSETQ come from the germline V gene. V lost 0 bases and J lost 2, with 8 bases in between. The CDR3 consists of 14 residues. CDR3 residues: CASSLAPGNYGYTF. CDR3 sequence (DNA): TGCGCCAGCAGCTTGGCCCCAGGGAACTATGGCTACACCTTC.

The chain is built from TRBV11-1 and TRBJ2-5, with D possibly matching TRBD1 (6 bases). Germline values: CDR1 SGHAT, CDR2 FQDESV (reference sequence). Trimming removed 2 bases from V and 5 bases from J, with 6 bases in between. The CDR3 is 12 amino acids. As DNA, the CDR3 is TGTGCCAGCAGCTTAACAGGGGAGACCCAGTACTTC. This codes for CASSLTGETQYF.

The chain combines TRBV6-7 with TRBJ2-1; 10 bases line up with TRBD1. TRBV6-7 is an ORF for which the function is uncertain. V was pared by 2 bases and J by 7 bases, with 11 bases of the junction left unmatched. The CDR3 covers 17 residues. The CDR3 sequence: CASSYEFRDRGKNEQFF. As DNA, the CDR3 is TGTGCCAGCAGTTACGAGTTCCGGGACAGGGGTAAGAATGAGCAGTTCTTC.

The gene calls are TRBV5-1 and TRBJ1-1; 8 nucleotides agree with TRBD1. V lost 4 bases, J lost 1 base, and 15 bases stayed unmatched. The CDR3 is made up of 18 amino acids. The germline V gene has CDR1 SGHRS and CDR2 YFSETQ. CDR3 region: CASSLVPLTGTGNTEAFF. The CDR3 coding sequence is TGCGCCAGCAGCCTGGTCCCATTAACCGGGACAGGGAACACTGAAGCTTTCTTT.

The V and J genes are TRBV5-5 and TRBJ1-2; 10 bases line up with TRBD1. Losses at the gene ends were 3 bases for V and 3 bases for J; bases not matched to a gene: 8. Germline V lookup: CDR1 SGHKS, CDR2 YYEKEE (reference sequence). This CDR3 spans 16 amino acids. The CDR3 DNA sequence: TGTGCCAGCAGCTCCGTTGGACAGGGGGACGACTATGGCTACACCTTC. Its translation: CASSSVGQGDDYGYTF.

This clone turned up a few times. The rearrangement joins TRBV30 to TRBJ2-5; possibly TRBD2 for D (7 bases). The CDR3 has 13 amino acids. The V end lost 5 bases, the J end lost 5 bases, and 15 bases lay between the germline ends. CDR1 and CDR2 from the germline V gene are GTSNPN and SVGIG (reference sequence). The CDR3 region has the DNA TGTGCCTGGCGCGTACAGGGAGGGGAGACCCAGTACTTC. Its translation: CAWRVQGGETQYF.

The chain couples TRBV19 to TRBJ1-2; D perhaps matches TRBD1 (5 bases). The germline gives CDR1 LNHDA, CDR2 SQIVND (reference sequence). CDR3 length: 17 amino acids. The V end lost 6 bases, the J end lost 1 base, and 21 bases lay between the germline ends. CDR3 sequence (DNA): TGTGCCAGTAGCCCACCCGGCGGACATCGACGTAACTATGGCTACACCTTC. This encodes CASSPPGGHRRNYGYTF. The variable domain in full, with the rest retrieved from reference TRBV19 and TRBJ1-2, is DGGITQSPKYLFRKEGQNVTLSCEQNLNHDAMYWYRQDPGQGLRLIYYSQIVNDFQKGDIAEGYSVSREKKESFPLTVTSAQKNPTAFYLCASSPPGGHRRNYGYTFGSGTRLTVV.

This clone was seen only a few times. The chain has TRBV7-9 and TRBJ2-1; the match to TRBD2 covers 14 bases. The germline CDR1 and CDR2 sequences are SEHNR and FQNEAQ (reference sequence). The CDR3 has 18 residues. The V and J ends lost 5 bases and 8 bases, in that order; junction bases with no gene match: 14. This CDR3 is CASSGGTSGREGAHEQFF. The CDR3 nucleotides are TGTGCCAGCAGCGGCGGGACTAGCGGGAGAGAGGGGGCCCATGAGCAGTTCTTC.